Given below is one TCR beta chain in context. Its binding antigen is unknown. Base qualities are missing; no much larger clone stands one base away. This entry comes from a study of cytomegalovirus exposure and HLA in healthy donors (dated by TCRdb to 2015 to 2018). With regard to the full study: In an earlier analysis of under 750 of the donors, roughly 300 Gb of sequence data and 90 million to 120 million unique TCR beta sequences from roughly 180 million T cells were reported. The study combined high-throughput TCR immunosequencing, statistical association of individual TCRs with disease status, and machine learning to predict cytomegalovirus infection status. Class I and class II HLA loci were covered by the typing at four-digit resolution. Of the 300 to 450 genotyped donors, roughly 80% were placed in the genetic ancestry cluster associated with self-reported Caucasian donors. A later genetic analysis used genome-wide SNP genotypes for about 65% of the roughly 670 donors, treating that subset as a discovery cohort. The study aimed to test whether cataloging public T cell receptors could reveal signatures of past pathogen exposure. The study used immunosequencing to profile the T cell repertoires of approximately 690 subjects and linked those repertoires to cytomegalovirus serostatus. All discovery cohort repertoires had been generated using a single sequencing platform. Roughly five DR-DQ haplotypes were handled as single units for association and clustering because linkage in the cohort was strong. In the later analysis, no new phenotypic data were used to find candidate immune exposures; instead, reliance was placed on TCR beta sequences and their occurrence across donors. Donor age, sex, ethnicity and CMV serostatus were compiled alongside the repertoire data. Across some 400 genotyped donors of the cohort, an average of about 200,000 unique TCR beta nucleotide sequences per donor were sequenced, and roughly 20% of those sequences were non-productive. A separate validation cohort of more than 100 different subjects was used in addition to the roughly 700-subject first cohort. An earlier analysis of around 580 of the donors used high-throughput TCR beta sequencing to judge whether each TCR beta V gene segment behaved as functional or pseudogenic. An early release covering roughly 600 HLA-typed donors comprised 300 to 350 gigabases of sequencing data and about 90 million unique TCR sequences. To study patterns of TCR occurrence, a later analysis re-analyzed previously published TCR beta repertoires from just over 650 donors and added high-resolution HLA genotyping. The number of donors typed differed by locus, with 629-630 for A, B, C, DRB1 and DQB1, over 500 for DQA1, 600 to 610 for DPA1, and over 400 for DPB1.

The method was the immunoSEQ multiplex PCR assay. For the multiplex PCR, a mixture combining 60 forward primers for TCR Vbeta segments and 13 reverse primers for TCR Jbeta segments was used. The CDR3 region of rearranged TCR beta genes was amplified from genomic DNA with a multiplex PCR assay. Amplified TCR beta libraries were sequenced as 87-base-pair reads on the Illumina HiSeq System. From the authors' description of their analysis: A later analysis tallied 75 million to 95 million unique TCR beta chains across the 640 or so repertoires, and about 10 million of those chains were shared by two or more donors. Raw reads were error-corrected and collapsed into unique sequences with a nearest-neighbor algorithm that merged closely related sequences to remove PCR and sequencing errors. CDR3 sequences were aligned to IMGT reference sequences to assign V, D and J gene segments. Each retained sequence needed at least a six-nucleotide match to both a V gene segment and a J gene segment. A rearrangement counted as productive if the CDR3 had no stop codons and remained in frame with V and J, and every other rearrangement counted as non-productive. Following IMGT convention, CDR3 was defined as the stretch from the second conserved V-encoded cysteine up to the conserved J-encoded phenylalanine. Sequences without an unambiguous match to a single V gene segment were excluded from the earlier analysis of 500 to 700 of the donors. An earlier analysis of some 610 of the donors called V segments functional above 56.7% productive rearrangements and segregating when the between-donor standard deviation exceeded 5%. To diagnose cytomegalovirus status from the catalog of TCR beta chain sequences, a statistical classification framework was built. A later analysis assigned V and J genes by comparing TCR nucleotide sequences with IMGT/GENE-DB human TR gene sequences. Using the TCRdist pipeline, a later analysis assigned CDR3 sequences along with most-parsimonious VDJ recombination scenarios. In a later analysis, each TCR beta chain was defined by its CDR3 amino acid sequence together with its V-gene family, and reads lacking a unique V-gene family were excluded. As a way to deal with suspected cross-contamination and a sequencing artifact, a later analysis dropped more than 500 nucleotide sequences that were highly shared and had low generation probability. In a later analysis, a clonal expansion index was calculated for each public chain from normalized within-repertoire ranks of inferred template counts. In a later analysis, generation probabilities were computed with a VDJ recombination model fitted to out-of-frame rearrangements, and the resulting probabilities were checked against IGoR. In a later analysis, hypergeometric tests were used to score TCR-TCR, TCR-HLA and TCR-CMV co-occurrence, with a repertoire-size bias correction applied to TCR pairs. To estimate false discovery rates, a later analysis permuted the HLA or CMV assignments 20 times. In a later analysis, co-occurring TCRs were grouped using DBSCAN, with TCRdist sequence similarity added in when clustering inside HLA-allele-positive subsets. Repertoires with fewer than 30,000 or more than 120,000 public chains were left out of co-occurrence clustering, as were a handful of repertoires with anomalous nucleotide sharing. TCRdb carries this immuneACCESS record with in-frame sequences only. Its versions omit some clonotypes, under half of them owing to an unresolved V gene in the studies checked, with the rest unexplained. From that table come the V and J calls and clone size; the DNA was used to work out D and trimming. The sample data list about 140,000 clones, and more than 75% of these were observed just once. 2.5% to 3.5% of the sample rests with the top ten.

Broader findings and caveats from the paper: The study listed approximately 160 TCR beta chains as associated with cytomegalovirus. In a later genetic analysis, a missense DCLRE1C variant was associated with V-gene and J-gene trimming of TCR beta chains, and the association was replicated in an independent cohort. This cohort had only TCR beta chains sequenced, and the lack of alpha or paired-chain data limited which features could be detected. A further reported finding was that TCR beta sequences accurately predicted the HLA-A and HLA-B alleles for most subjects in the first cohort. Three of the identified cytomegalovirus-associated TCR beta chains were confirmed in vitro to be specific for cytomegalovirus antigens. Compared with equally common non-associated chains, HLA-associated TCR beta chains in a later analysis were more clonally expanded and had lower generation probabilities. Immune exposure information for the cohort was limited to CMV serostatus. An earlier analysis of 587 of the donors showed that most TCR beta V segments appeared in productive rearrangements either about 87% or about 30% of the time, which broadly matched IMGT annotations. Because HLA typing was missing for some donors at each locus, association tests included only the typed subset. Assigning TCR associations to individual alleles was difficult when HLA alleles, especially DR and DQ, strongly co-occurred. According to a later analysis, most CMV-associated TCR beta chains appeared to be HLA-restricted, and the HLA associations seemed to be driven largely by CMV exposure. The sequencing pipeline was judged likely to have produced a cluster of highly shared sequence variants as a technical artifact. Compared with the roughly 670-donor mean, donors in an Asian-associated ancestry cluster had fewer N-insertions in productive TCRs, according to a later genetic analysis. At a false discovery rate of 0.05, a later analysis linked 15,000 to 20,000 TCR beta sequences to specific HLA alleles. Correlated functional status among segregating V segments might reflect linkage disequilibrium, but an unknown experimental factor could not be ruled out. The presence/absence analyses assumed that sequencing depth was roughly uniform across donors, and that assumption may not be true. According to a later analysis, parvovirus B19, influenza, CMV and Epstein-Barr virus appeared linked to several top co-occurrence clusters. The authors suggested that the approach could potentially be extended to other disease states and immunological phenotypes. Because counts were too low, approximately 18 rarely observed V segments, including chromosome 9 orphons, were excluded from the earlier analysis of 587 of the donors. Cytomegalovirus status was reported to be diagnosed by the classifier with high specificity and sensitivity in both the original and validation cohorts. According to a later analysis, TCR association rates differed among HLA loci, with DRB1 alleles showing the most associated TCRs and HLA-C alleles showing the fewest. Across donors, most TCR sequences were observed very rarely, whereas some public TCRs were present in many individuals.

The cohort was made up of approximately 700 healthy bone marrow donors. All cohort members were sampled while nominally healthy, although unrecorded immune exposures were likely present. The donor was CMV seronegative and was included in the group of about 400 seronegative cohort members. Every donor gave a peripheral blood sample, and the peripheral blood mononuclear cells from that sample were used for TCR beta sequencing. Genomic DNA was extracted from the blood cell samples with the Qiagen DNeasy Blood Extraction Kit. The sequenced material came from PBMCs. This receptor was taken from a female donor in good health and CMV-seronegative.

The DNA reads as follows: TGTGCCAGCAGCTTTCTAGCGCGATCCTACGAGCAGTACTTC. Its protein reads: CASSFLARSYEQYF. The chain is made from TRBV7-2 and TRBJ2-7, with TRBD2 tentatively as D gene (6 bases match). The germline V gene yields SGHTA for CDR1 and FQGNSA for CDR2. Between the V and J ends, shortened by 3 bases and 1 base respectively, the junction contains 10 bases. Including the terminal cysteine and phenylalanine, the CDR3 comprises 14 residues. CDR3 DNA is the only sequence kept; it has 42 bases, read in frame from the first base.